This T cell receptor (beta chain) emerged from a study of Graves' ophthalmopathy and Graves' hyperthyroidism. As the template, RNA transcripts were used to amplify TCR beta CDR3 regions. Second-round multiplex PCR came after first-round RT-PCR with HTBI primers. MiXCR was run by TCRdb on the multiplex PCR reads, yielding one entry per CDR3 protein. In the table there are about 550,000 distinct CDR3 sequences, about two fifths of which are singletons. This clonotype was seen once. With 2 bases clipped from V and 3 bases from J, the junction kept 4 bases outside the gene matches. The CDR3 is made up of 14 amino acids.

The TCR comes from an adult man with Graves' hyperthyroidism. Sequencing input: peripheral blood or thyroid tissue (not recorded which). The chain has TRBV12-3 or TRBV12-4 and TRBJ2-7, with 7 bases aligning to TRBD1. This chain's CDR3 is CASSLPGQVYEQYF. The CDR3 DNA sequence: TGTGCCAGCAGTTTACCCGGACAGGTCTACGAGCAGTACTTC.